This T cell receptor (beta chain) was sequenced in a study of shared T cell receptors in the human thymus. The protocol was immunoSEQ multiplex PCR, while the TCRdb copy is restricted to in-frame clones and leaves out a portion. The table lists a few hundred thousand clones, over 90% of them singletons. The sequence derives from a human donor. Input material: thymocytes.

CDR3 loop: CASSLARGTRSSGAYEQYF. Written as DNA, the CDR3 is TGCGCCAGCAGCTTGGCTCGTGGGACTAGGTCCTCCGGGGCCTACGAGCAGTACTTC. This chain uses TRBV5-1 with TRBJ2-7, with 8 bases identical to TRBD2. The germline V gene has CDR1 SGHRS and CDR2 YFSETQ. J was trimmed by 2 bases and V by 0 bases; bases with no gene match: 16. This CDR3 comprises 19 residues.